Listed here are 28 T cell receptor beta chains from one sample, sequenced in a study of blood T cell repertoires in COVID-19. Libraries were prepared by immunoSEQ multiplex PCR; TCRdb keeps only in-frame clonotypes and omits some of them. The sample lists almost 400,000 clones, around 87% occurring once. The sequenced sample was peripheral blood. The source is a woman aged 60 to 75 with COVID-19, enrolled during active disease.

This clone was observed a single time. The chain links TRBV18 to TRBJ1-1; D uncertain. Germline-derived CDR1 and CDR2 are KGHSH and LQKENI. V was pared by 3 bases and J by 8 bases, with 19 bases between. This CDR3 has 15 amino acids. The CDR3 sequence: CASSPYGAVKMEAFF. CDR3 nucleotide sequence: TGTGCCAGCTCACCTTACGGAGCAGTGAAAATGGAAGCTTTCTTT.

This clone was recorded only once. This rearrangement joins TRBV4-2 to TRBJ1-5; TRBD1 might be the D (5 bases). The CDR3 sequence is 14 residues long. V lost 6 bases, J lost 2 bases, and 11 bases lay in between. CDR1 LGHNA and CDR2 YNFKEQ come from the germline V gene. CDR3 in DNA: TGTGCCAGCAGTCAGGACATAGGCAATCAGCCCCAGCATTTT. It yields the protein CASSQDIGNQPQHF.

This chain connects TRBV19 to TRBJ1-2; D is unclear. The V gene's germline CDR1 is LNHDA and CDR2 SQIVND (reference sequence). The CDR3 sequence is 13 residues long. Trimming shortened V by 5 bases and J by 7 bases, and 14 bases separated the two germline ends. The CDR3 coding sequence is TGTGCCAGTAGTTGGGTTGCGGCCGGTGGCTACACCTTC. It encodes CASSWVAAGGYTF.

The chain recombines TRBV5-1 with TRBJ1-6; 9 positions match TRBD1. The CDR3 totals 14 residues. The trim removed 0 bases at V and 13 bases at J, leaving 5 bases unmatched. The germline CDR1 and CDR2 sequences are SGHRS and YFSETQ. The CDR3 region has the DNA TGCGCCAGCAGCTTGGCCGGACAGGGGTATCCCCTCCACTTT. Protein: CASSLAGQGYPLHF.

The chain has TRBV10-3 and TRBJ2-1; D perhaps matches TRBD1 (6 bases). V shed 0 bases and J shed 4 bases, with 16 bases lying between them. The CDR3 runs to 17 residues. CDR1 is ENHRY, CDR2 SYGVKD, per germline. The CDR3 coding sequence is TGTGCCATCAGTGAGTCGTTTGGTGGGGGCGGTTACAATGAGCAGTTCTTC. Translated, it gives CAISESFGGGGYNEQFF.

The gene calls are TRBV4-1 and TRBJ2-1, with D possibly being TRBD2 (6 bases). From germline, CDR1 is MGHRA and CDR2 YSYEKL. Trimming stripped 4 bases from V and 6 bases from J, with 16 bases between. CDR3 size: 15 residues. CDR3 nucleotides: TGCGCCAGCAGCCCCCCGGGGACCGGGGGCAATGAGCAGTTCTTC. As protein: CASSPPGTGGNEQFF.

The chain couples TRBV29-1 to TRBJ1-2, with D tentatively TRBD1 (5 bases). This CDR3 has 11 amino acids. V was trimmed by 6 bases and J by 7 bases, leaving 12 bases between them. Germline V gene lookup returns CDR1 SQVTM and CDR2 ANQGSEA. CDR3: CSVPSGGGYTF. The CDR3 region has the DNA TGCAGCGTCCCGAGCGGGGGTGGCTACACCTTC.

The V call is TRBV12-1, the J call TRBJ1-6; the table calls TRBD1, which could not be checked here. TRBV12-1 is given as a pseudogene. The CDR3 has 14 residues. CDR3 DNA sequence: TGTGCCAGCAGCAATGACAGGGGGCGTTCACCCCTCCACTTT. This codes for CASSNDRGRSPLHF.

The CDR3 bases are TGTGCCAGCAGCCCCCAAGCGCCCCTGACGGGAAACACCATATATTTT. This sequence encodes CASSPQAPLTGNTIYF. V and J are TRBV7-6 and TRBJ1-3; D is unresolved. The CDR3 is 16 amino acids. Per the germline V gene, CDR1 is SGHVS and CDR2 is FNYEAQ. Deletions cut 5 bases from V and 4 bases from J, with 18 bases between.

J is TRBJ2-1 and V is TRBV19; tentative D call: TRBD2 (6 bases). In germline, CDR1 is LNHDA, CDR2 SQIVND (reference sequence). CDR3 length: 10 residues. Trimming left V 10 bases short and J 9 bases short, with 10 bases between. CDR3 loop: CATKTSEQFF. As DNA, the CDR3 is TGTGCCACCAAGACTAGTGAGCAGTTCTTC.

The rearrangement links TRBV6-5 to TRBJ1-3; D unresolved. The germline V gene encodes CDR1 MNHEY and CDR2 SVGAGI. The V end was cut by 5 bases, the J end by 3 bases, with 14 bases between. The CDR3 is 15 residues long. The CDR3 region has the DNA TGTGCCAGCAGTATAAACATGTTCTTTGGAAACACCATATATTTT. Protein product: CASSINMFFGNTIYF.

The rearrangement joins TRBV19 to TRBJ2-4; D may be TRBD1 (5 bases). CDR3 size: 13 residues. The V gene lost 10 bases and the J gene lost 1 base, with 11 bases spanning the gap. Germline V lookup: CDR1 LNHDA, CDR2 SQIVND (reference sequence). DNA of the CDR3: TGTGCCACCTTTTCAGGGGCCAAAAACATTCAGTACTTC. As protein: CATFSGAKNIQYF.

J is TRBJ2-3 and V is TRBV11-1, with no clear D. V was shortened by 3 bases and J by 7 bases, with 8 bases between the two germline ends. Germline CDR1 and CDR2: SGHAT and FQDESV (reference sequence). The CDR3 spans 12 residues. CDR3 sequence (DNA): TGTGCCAGCAGCTTGGAGCGTTATACGCAGTATTTT. It translates to CASSLERYTQYF.

The chain has TRBV3-1 (or the pseudogene TRBV3-2) and TRBJ2-3; TRBD2 matches at 14 bases. The CDR3 length is 17 residues. V trimming: 4 bases; J trimming: 7 bases; junction bases outside the gene matches: 10. Per the germline V gene, CDR1 is LGHDT and CDR2 is YNNKEL (reference sequence). CDR3 loop: CASSPSLTSGGANTQYF. As DNA, the CDR3 is TGTGCCAGCAGCCCTTCTTTGACTAGCGGGGGGGCTAATACGCAGTATTTT.

The chain carries TRBV2 and TRBJ2-3; TRBD2 matches 8 bases. J gave up 1 base and V 6 bases, and 9 bases lay outside the gene matches. The germline CDR1 and CDR2 sequences are SNHLY and FYNNEI. The CDR3 loop spans 16 amino acids. The CDR3 is CASRLLAGSRTDTQYF. For the CDR3, the DNA is TGTGCCAGCAGGTTATTAGCGGGGTCCCGCACAGATACGCAGTATTTT.

This sequence joins TRBV19 and TRBJ2-1; the match to TRBD2 covers 12 bases. The CDR3 runs to 17 residues. CDR1 LNHDA and CDR2 SQIVND come from the germline V gene (reference sequence). The V and J ends lost 3 bases and 4 bases, in that order; junction bases with no gene match: 7. CDR3 coding DNA: TGTGCCAGTAGTATTGAAATGGGACTAGCGGGTTACAATGAGCAGTTCTTC. Translation gives CASSIEMGLAGYNEQFF. Full variable domain (remainder filled in from reference TRBV19 and TRBJ2-1): DGGITQSPKYLFRKEGQNVTLSCEQNLNHDAMYWYRQDPGQGLRLIYYSQIVNDFQKGDIAEGYSVSREKKESFPLTVTSAQKNPTAFYLCASSIEMGLAGYNEQFFGPGTRLTVL.

This sequence joins TRBV25-1 and TRBJ2-2; D not certain. Germline-derived CDR1 and CDR2 are MGHDK and SYGVNS. The V end lost 3 bases, the J end lost 0 bases, and 11 bases lay between the germline ends. This CDR3 region has 16 residues. The CDR3 nucleotides read TGTGCCAGCAGTGATTTCAGACAACCGAACACCGGGGAGCTGTTTTTT. It codes for CASSDFRQPNTGELFF.

This chain connects TRBV7-9 to TRBJ1-4; 8 nucleotides match TRBD1. Germline values: CDR1 SEHNR, CDR2 FQNEAQ (reference sequence). Trimming cost V 4 bases and J 8 bases; bases outside gene matches: 12. CDR3 size: 16 residues. CDR3 region: CASSSPTGEAYEKLFF. The CDR3 DNA sequence: TGTGCCAGCAGCTCGCCGACAGGGGAGGCGTACGAAAAACTGTTTTTT.

This chain links TRBV7-3 with TRBJ2-3, with D tentatively TRBD2 (5 bases). This CDR3 is built from 15 residues. CDR1 and CDR2 from the germline V gene are SGHTA and FQGTGA. Trimming left V 2 bases short and J 5 bases short, with 14 bases between. The CDR3 DNA follows: TGTGCCAGCAGCTTACAAAGGGCGGGCGGAGATACGCAGTATTTT. Translated: CASSLQRAGGDTQYF.

This chain uses TRBV5-1 with TRBJ1-5; 11 bases are a match to TRBD1. Trimming took 4 bases from V and 6 from J; bases not matched to a gene: 6. This CDR3 comprises 15 residues. Germline V gene data show CDR1 as SGHRS and CDR2 as YFSETQ. CDR3 protein: CASSRTGGERQPQHF. CDR3 nucleotides: TGCGCCAGCAGCAGGACAGGGGGCGAACGTCAGCCCCAGCATTTT.

The rearrangement uses TRBV5-1 and TRBJ2-7; 11 bases map to TRBD2. Germline CDR1 reads SGHRS; CDR2 reads YFSETQ. The CDR3 totals 15 residues. Unmatched junction bases numbered 3, after V lost 1 base and J lost 3 bases. In nucleotides, the CDR3 is TGCGCCAGCAGCTTGACGGGGACTAGCGGCTACGAGCAGTACTTC. It translates to CASSLTGTSGYEQYF.

This chain joins TRBV11-1 and TRBJ2-7; TRBD2 aligns across 7 bases. The J segment lost 2 bases and the V segment lost 4 bases, leaving 8 bases of the junction unmatched. Germline V gene data show CDR1 as SGHAT and CDR2 as FQDESV (reference sequence). The CDR3 extends over 15 amino acids. CDR3 bases: TGTGCCAGCAGCTCCGGCGGGGGAAGGACCTACGAGCAGTACTTC. Amino acid sequence: CASSSGGGRTYEQYF. Combining the CDR3 with reference TRBV11-1 and TRBJ2-7 gives the whole variable domain EAEVAQSPRYKITEKSQAVAFWCDPISGHATLYWYRQILGQGPELLVQFQDESVVDDSQLPKDRFSAERLKGVDSTLKIQPAELGDSAMYLCASSSGGGRTYEQYFGPGTRLTVT.

The V and J genes are TRBV6-6 and TRBJ1-5; 7 bases fit TRBD1. Trimming at V came to 6 bases and at J to 4 bases, leaving 9 bases not matched to a gene. CDR3 size: 15 residues. Germline lookup yields CDR1 MNHNY and CDR2 SVGAGI (reference sequence). The CDR3 DNA sequence: TGTGCCAGCAGACCTACGGGACAGAAGAATCAGCCCCAGCATTTT. It encodes CASRPTGQKNQPQHF.

The count of this clone is one. V gene TRBV29-1 combines with J gene TRBJ2-3; D might be TRBD2 (6 bases). V was cut by 3 bases and J by 3 bases, with 10 bases left in between. Germline loops: CDR1 SQVTM, CDR2 ANQGSEA. This CDR3 is built from 13 residues. CDR3 in amino acids: CSVDSGLTDTQYF. CDR3 DNA: TGCAGCGTTGACAGCGGGTTGACAGATACGCAGTATTTT.

The count of this clone is one. The chain uses TRBV6-5 and TRBJ1-2; TRBD1 agrees at 9 bases. This CDR3 is built from 16 residues. Germline V gene lookup returns CDR1 MNHEY and CDR2 SVGAGI. With V trimmed by 0 bases and J by 7 bases, 9 bases remained unmatched. The CDR3 bases are TGTGCCAGCAGTTACTCGGTCCGGGACAGGGCGTTTGGCTACACCTTC. Its protein is CASSYSVRDRAFGYTF.

There are a few counts of this clone. The CDR3 reads CASGTGGSEQYF. DNA of the CDR3: TGTGCCAGCGGGACAGGGGGCTCCGAGCAGTACTTC. The chain couples TRBV2 to TRBJ2-7; 12 bases are a match to TRBD1. The V segment lost 8 bases and the J segment 6 bases; nucleotides outside the gene matches: 2. This CDR3 has 12 residues. Germline V CDR1 and CDR2: SNHLY, FYNNEI.

The rearrangement uses TRBV10-2 and TRBJ1-5; D possibly corresponds to TRBD1 (5 bases). V was pared by 8 bases and J by 7 bases, with 12 bases between. Germline CDR1 and CDR2: WSHSY and SAAADI. The CDR3 sequence is 12 residues long. CDR3 nucleotide sequence: TGCGCCAGCGGGGGGTTATTCCAGCCCCAGCATTTT. This codes for CASGGLFQPQHF.

This clone has a single count. The J gene is TRBJ2-7, the V gene TRBV6-5, with 7 positions matching TRBD1. Germline CDR1 MNHEY, CDR2 SVGAGI. The CDR3 length is 15 residues. The V gene end was trimmed by 5 bases and the J gene end by 1 base; junction bases not matched to a gene: 8. The CDR3 nucleotides are TGTGCCAGCAGTAAGCCTGGGACAGCTTCCTACGAGCAGTACTTC. Protein sequence: CASSKPGTASYEQYF.